This paragraph reports one TCR beta chain. Antigen unknown. This sample is drawn from a study of cytomegalovirus exposure and HLA in healthy donors. Whole-study context: Genotyping showed 81% of a few hundred donors falling in the Caucasian-associated ancestry cluster. Findings and caveats of the study: Sequences of the TCR beta chain were said to predict the HLA-A and HLA-B alleles of most subjects accurately. Cytomegalovirus association was assigned to some 160 TCR beta chains. Most of the TCR beta V segments (in an earlier analysis) were productive either about 87% or about 30% of the time.

Both 60 Vbeta primers and 13 Jbeta primers went into the PCR. Only in-frame clones appear in the TCRdb table, and some are missing; sequencing was by immunoSEQ multiplex PCR. The sample yields over 150,000 clones, 55% to 70% seen once. Germline CDR1 LGHNA, CDR2 YSLEER. Deletions cut 1 base from V and 3 bases from J, with 7 bases between. The CDR3 has 13 residues. V gene TRBV4-3 combines with J gene TRBJ2-7; unclear D gene. This TCR was recovered from a middle-aged woman in good health and CMV-seropositive. The sequencing input was PBMCs. CDR3 bases: TGCGCCAGCAGCCAAGGGGCAAACTACGAGCAGTACTTC. Translation gives CASSQGANYEQYF.